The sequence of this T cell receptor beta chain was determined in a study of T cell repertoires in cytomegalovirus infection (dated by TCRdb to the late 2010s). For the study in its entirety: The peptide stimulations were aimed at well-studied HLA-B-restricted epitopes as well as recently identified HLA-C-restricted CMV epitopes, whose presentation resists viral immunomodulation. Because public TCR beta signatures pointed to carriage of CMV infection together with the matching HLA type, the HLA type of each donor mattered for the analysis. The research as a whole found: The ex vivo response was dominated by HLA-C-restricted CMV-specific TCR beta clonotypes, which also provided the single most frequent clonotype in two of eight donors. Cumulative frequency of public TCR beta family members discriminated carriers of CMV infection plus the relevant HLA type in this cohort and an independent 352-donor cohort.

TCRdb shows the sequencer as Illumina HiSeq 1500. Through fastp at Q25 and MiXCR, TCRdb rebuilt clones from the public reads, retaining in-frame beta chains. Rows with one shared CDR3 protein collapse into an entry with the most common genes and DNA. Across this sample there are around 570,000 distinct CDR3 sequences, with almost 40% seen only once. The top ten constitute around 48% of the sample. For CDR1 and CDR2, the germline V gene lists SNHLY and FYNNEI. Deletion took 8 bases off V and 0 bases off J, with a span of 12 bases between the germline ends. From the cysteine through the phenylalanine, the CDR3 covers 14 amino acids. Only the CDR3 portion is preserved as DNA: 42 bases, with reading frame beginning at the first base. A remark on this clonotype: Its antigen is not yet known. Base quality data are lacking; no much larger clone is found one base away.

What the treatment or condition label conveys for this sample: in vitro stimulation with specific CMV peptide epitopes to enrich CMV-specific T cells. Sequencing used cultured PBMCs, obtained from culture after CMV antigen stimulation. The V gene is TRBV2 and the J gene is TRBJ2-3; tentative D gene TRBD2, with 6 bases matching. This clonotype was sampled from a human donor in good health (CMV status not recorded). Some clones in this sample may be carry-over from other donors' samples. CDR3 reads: CASRESTSTDTQYF. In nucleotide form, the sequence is TGTGCCAGCCGGGAGTCTACTAGCACAGATACGCAGTATTTT.